The entry that follows covers one TCR beta chain sequence. TCRdb keeps only in-frame clones here, not all; method: immunoSEQ multiplex PCR. This table has tens of thousands of clones, 80% to 95% appearing once. This sample was taken from a study of technical replicates of blood from a few donors. The CDR3 consists of 14 residues. V was trimmed by 5 bases and J by 3 bases, leaving 11 bases between them. Germline assignment: CDR1 SGHTA and CDR2 FQGNSA. The chain is built from TRBV7-2 and TRBJ1-3; tentatively, D is TRBD1 (6 bases). This TCR was recovered from a human donor in good health. Some clones in this sample may be carry-over from other donors' samples. Sequenced material: T cells isolated from PBMCs. CDR3 in amino acids: CASSRTGSGNTIYF. The CDR3 nucleotides read TGTGCCAGCAGCAGAACAGGGAGTGGAAACACCATATATTTT.